These 20 T cell receptor beta chains came from one sample sequenced in a study of T cells expressing NK-cell markers. TCRdb reprocessed the 5' RACE reads, with one entry per CDR3 protein and no DNA. Its table records 550,000 to 600,000 distinct CDR3 sequences. The specimen sequenced was blood T cells: a sorted CD56 or NKG2C T cell subset, CD4+ or CD8+ T cells, or bulk PBMC T cells (not recorded which). All receptors come from a man between 18 and 29 years old in good health.

The chain links TRBV5-1 to TRBJ2-1; no DNA is available, so the TRBD1 call from TCRdb remains unchecked. The CDR3 runs 12 residues. Germline V gene data show CDR1 as SGHRS and CDR2 as YFSETQ. CDR3 in amino acids: CASQQGLEEQFF.

The gene calls are TRBV10-3 and TRBJ1-1; no DNA is available, so the TRBD1 call from TCRdb remains unchecked. CDR3 length: 13 amino acids. Germline values: CDR1 ENHRY, CDR2 SYGVKD. CDR3 sequence reads: CASLRDRDTEAFF.

V usage is TRBV24-1 and J usage is TRBJ2-1; TCRdb calls TRBD1, which cannot be checked without DNA. The CDR3 sequence is 15 residues long. In germline, CDR1 is KGHDR, CDR2 SFDVKD. CDR3 amino acids: CATSETGGVHNEQFF.

The chain links TRBV7-3 to TRBJ2-5; the D call of TRBD1 rests on TCRdb alone, since no DNA is present to check it. This CDR3 contains 14 residues. Germline CDR1 SGHTA, CDR2 FQGTGA. The CDR3 sequence: CASSLMGGPETQYF.

The V gene is TRBV20-1, the J gene TRBJ1-1; the TRBD1 assignment by TCRdb is unverifiable without DNA. The length of the CDR3 is 15 residues. CDR1 DFQATT and CDR2 SNEGSKA come from the germline V gene (reference sequence). The CDR3 reads CSALALGQMNTEAFF.

The chain has TRBV12-3 or TRBV12-4 and TRBJ1-6. The CDR3 is 15 amino acids. CDR3 loop: CASTPTGIYNSPLHF.

V is TRBV5-1 and J is TRBJ2-7; TCRdb indicates TRBD1, and absent DNA this call remains unverified. This CDR3 is built from 13 residues. Germline CDR1 is SGHRS and CDR2 is YFSETQ. The CDR3 spells CASSLERQGKQYF.

The rearrangement links TRBV6-2 or TRBV6-3 to TRBJ2-3; TCRdb indicates TRBD2, and absent DNA this call remains unverified. Germline CDR1 and CDR2: MNHEY and SVGEGT. The CDR3 consists of 20 residues. This chain's CDR3 is CASSFLPGQARGIGSDTQYF.

The chain employs TRBV4-3 and TRBJ2-5; the TCRdb D gene call, TRBD1, has no DNA to confirm it. This CDR3 has 15 amino acids. CDR1 is LGHNA and CDR2 is YSLEER in the germline V gene. CDR3 residues: CASSQEQGAGETQYF.

The genes are TRBV28 and TRBJ2-5; lacking DNA, the TRBD2 call made by TCRdb goes unchecked. CDR3 size: 15 residues. Germline loops: CDR1 MDHEN, CDR2 SYDVKM. CDR3 sequence: CASSGLAGNQETQYF. The full variable domain, with the rest looked up from reference TRBV28 and TRBJ2-5, is DVKVTQSSRYLVKRTGEKVFLECVQDMDHENMFWYRQDPGLGLRLIYFSYDVKMKEKGDIPEGYSVSREKKERFSLILESASTNQTSMYLCASSGLAGNQETQYFGPGTRLLVL.

This rearrangement joins TRBV7-6 to TRBJ2-5; absent DNA, TCRdb's TRBD1 call cannot be checked. CDR3 length equals 17 residues. In germline, CDR1 is SGHVS, CDR2 FNYEAQ. The CDR3 loop reads CASSLGLNRGKDETQYF.

CDR3 sequence: CAISPGQGGSNQPQHF. This rearrangement joins TRBV10-3 to TRBJ1-5; the D gene TCRdb calls, TRBD1, cannot be checked with no DNA. Germline CDR1 ENHRY, CDR2 SYGVKD. CDR3 length: 16 amino acids.

This chain links TRBV20-1 with TRBJ2-7. Germline V gene sequence: CDR1 DFQATT, CDR2 SNEGSKA (reference sequence). This CDR3 spans 12 amino acids. The CDR3 region is CSARDKAYEQYF.

V and J are TRBV3-1 and TRBJ2-1; lacking DNA, the TRBD2 call made by TCRdb goes unchecked. Germline assignment: CDR1 LGHDT and CDR2 YNNKEL (reference sequence). The CDR3 runs to 18 residues. The CDR3 region is CASSQEPSKTTYYNEQFF.

The chain recombines TRBV6-2 or TRBV6-3 with TRBJ1-1; TCRdb names TRBD1, which stays unverified in the absence of DNA. Germline lookup yields CDR1 MNHEY and CDR2 SVGEGT. The CDR3 covers 14 residues. CDR3 sequence: CASSRRDRATEAFF.

The chain couples TRBV11-1 to TRBJ2-7; TCRdb designates TRBD2, a call that cannot be tested without DNA. CDR3 size: 14 residues. The germline V gene has CDR1 SGHAT and CDR2 FQDESV (reference sequence). The CDR3 spells CASSPRGRPYEQYF.

The chain has TRBV5-1 and TRBJ2-2; TCRdb indicates TRBD1, and absent DNA this call remains unverified. Germline V gives CDR1 SGHRS, CDR2 YFSETQ. CDR3 length: 17 residues. CDR3: CASSPQPGQGATGELFF.

V and J are TRBV10-3 and TRBJ2-4; TCRdb picks TRBD2, but there is no DNA to check that call. The CDR3 loop spans 15 amino acids. The germline gives CDR1 ENHRY, CDR2 SYGVKD. The CDR3 loop reads CAISRGLAIYDIQYF.

V is TRBV4-1 and J is TRBJ2-5; TCRdb's assignment of TRBD2 cannot be checked, as there is no DNA. Germline loops: CDR1 MGHRA, CDR2 YSYEKL. This CDR3 is built from 13 residues. CDR3 protein: CASSLTEGETQYF.

The V gene is TRBV7-2, the J gene TRBJ2-2; the D call from TCRdb, TRBD2, cannot be confirmed without DNA. Germline V gene sequence: CDR1 SGHTA, CDR2 FQGNSA. The CDR3 totals 16 residues. This CDR3 is CASKGSGSANTGELFF.